This is a list of T cell receptor beta chains from one sample in a study of vaccination and CD4 T cells after COVID-19. TCRdb itself ran the PCR reads through MiXCR, one entry per CDR3 protein. The sample has about 15,000 distinct CDR3 sequences, 66% seen once; the top ten hold more than 0.95%. The sequencing used CD4+ T cells from blood, collected after SARS-CoV-2 vaccination. These receptors were collected from a human donor who had recovered from COVID-19. The CDR3 runs from the conserved cysteine through the conserved F or W. The D gene is left open where the match is weak. For some rows the clone size is stated as once, few or many, or as a class when expanded; others skip it.

d_call cdr3_length j_call v_call clone_size cdr3_aa cdr3_nt
- 13 TRBJ1-5 TRBV6-1 - CASRDSSNQPQHF TGTGCCAGCAGGGACAGTAGCAATCAGCCCCAGCATTTT
TRBD2 14 TRBJ2-5 TRBV28 - CATGTSGRSETQYF TGTGCCACGGGGACTAGCGGGAGGAGTGAGACCCAGTACTTC
- 18 TRBJ2-5 TRBV7-2 - CASSLRSPAMASRETQYF TGTGCCAGCAGCTTACGCTCTCCGGCTATGGCCTCCCGGGAGACCCAGTACTTC
TRBD1 16 TRBJ1-5 TRBV20-1 - CSARGGTGGFNQPQHF TGCAGTGCTAGAGGCGGGACAGGGGGTTTCAATCAGCCCCAGCATTTT
TRBD1 13 TRBJ1-1 TRBV7-2 - CASSLGTGRQAFF TGTGCCAGCAGCTTAGGGACAGGGAGGCAAGCTTTCTTT
- 16 TRBJ1-6 TRBV6-4 once CASSDSSVKFNSPLHF TGTGCCAGCAGTGACTCTTCGGTAAAATTTAATTCACCCCTCCACTTT
- 15 TRBJ1-1 TRBV18 - CASSPSTRGDTEAFF TGTGCCAGCTCACCAAGTACCAGGGGTGACACTGAAGCTTTCTTT
- 13 TRBJ2-5 TRBV29-1 once CSGVGSGGETQYF TGCAGCGGTGTAGGGTCGGGTGGAGAGACCCAGTACTTC
- 18 TRBJ2-6 TRBV7-2 - CASSLGVATISGANVLTF TGTGCCAGCAGCTTAGGAGTGGCCACCATCTCTGGGGCCAACGTCCTGACTTTC
- 13 TRBJ1-1 TRBV6-1 - CASKRLLNTEAFF TGTGCCAGCAAACGGCTTTTGAACACTGAAGCTTTCTTT
TRBD2 17 TRBJ2-3 TRBV14 - CASSRSGGQRGTDTQYF TGTGCCAGCAGCCGAAGCGGGGGGCAACGGGGCACAGATACGCAGTATTTT
- 18 TRBJ2-3 TRBV7-2 - CASSPGGGGRPLTDTQYF TGTGCCAGCAGCCCGGGAGGCGGGGGCAGACCCCTCACAGATACGCAGTATTTT
TRBD1 15 TRBJ2-5 TRBV6-1 - CASSRGMGLQETQYF TGTGCCAGCAGCAGGGGGATGGGATTACAAGAGACCCAGTACTTC
- 10 TRBJ1-5 TRBV27 - CASSNQPQHF TGTGCCAGCAGCAATCAGCCCCAGCATTTT
- 13 TRBJ2-3 TRBV20-1 few CSARDMPIDTQYF TGCAGTGCTAGAGATATGCCAATAGATACGCAGTATTTT
- 17 TRBJ1-5 TRBV7-8 - CASSLGRGGSRGQPQHF TGTGCCAGCAGCTTAGGGAGGGGGGGCTCTAGAGGTCAGCCCCAGCATTTT
- 14 TRBJ2-7 TRBV20-1 - CSASRGDYLGEQYF TGCAGTGCTAGTAGGGGAGACTATCTAGGTGAGCAGTACTTC
- 16 TRBJ2-2 TRBV24-1 few CATSDSLRGRAGELFF TGTGCCACCAGTGATTCTCTCCGGGGAAGAGCCGGGGAGCTGTTTTTT
TRBD2 16 TRBJ2-5 TRBV15 - CATSRGERGGQETQYF TGTGCCACCAGCAGAGGCGAGCGGGGGGGTCAAGAGACCCAGTACTTC
- 16 TRBJ1-3 TRBV6-1 once CASSEGAAGTGNTIYF TGTGCCAGCAGTGAAGGGGCCGCTGGTACTGGAAACACCATATATTTT
- 12 TRBJ2-1 TRBV2 - CASSPMSGEQFF TGTGCCAGCAGCCCTATGAGCGGGGAGCAGTTCTTC
TRBD2 13 TRBJ2-5 TRBV7-3 - CASSPTSAETQYF TGTGCCAGCAGCCCAACTAGCGCGGAGACCCAGTACTTC
- 16 TRBJ2-2 TRBV5-4 - CASSLARRQGTGELFF TGTGCCAGCAGCTTGGCCCGACGGCAGGGAACCGGGGAGCTGTTTTTT
TRBD2 14 TRBJ2-5 TRBV2 - CASSLIAGGETQYF TGTGCCAGCAGTCTTATAGCGGGAGGAGAGACCCAGTACTTC
TRBD2 15 TRBJ2-1 TRBV10-3 - CAISERSGRSPEQFF TGTGCCATCAGTGAACGTAGCGGGAGGTCGCCTGAGCAGTTCTTC
TRBD1 18 TRBJ2-2 TRBV5-6 - CASSLGLTGQLNTGELFF TGTGCCAGCAGCTTAGGTCTTACGGGACAGCTTAACACCGGGGAGCTGTTTTTT
- 16 TRBJ1-5 TRBV6-1 few CASSKEGLNSNQPQHF TGTGCCAGCAGCAAAGAGGGGCTAAATAGCAATCAGCCCCAGCATTTT
TRBD2 13 TRBJ2-7 TRBV20-1 - CSAVAGAKYEQYF TGCAGTGCTGTAGCGGGAGCGAAGTACGAGCAGTACTTC